Each of the 25 T cell receptor beta chains below was sequenced from the same sample in a study of CD8 T cells in ankylosing spondylitis. TCRdb passed the 5' RACE reads through MiXCR, listing each CDR3 protein once. Among roughly 97,000 distinct CDR3 sequences listed, roughly 8.3% were seen once. Sequenced material: blood, either unsorted or a sorted T cell fraction (not recorded which). These receptors came from a male donor with ankylosing spondylitis or in good health (not recorded which).

This clonotype has ten or more counts. Germline and junction disagree at one end, which may indicate a read error. The rearrangement uses TRBV7-7 and TRBJ2-1; either TRBD1 or TRBD2 may supply D (5 bases each). Per the germline V gene, CDR1 is SSHAT and CDR2 is FNYEAQ (reference sequence). This CDR3 spans 15 amino acids. The CDR3 sequence: CASSPTLGDYNEQFF. The CDR3 DNA is TGTGCTAGCAGCCCGACACTAGGGGATTACAATGAGCAGTTCTTC.

This clonotype has a count of ten or more. The chain joins TRBV7-9 to TRBJ2-1; TRBD2 is a possible D gene (5 bases). CDR1 is SEHNR and CDR2 is FQNEAQ in the germline V gene (reference sequence). V shed 8 bases and J shed 14 bases, with 7 bases lying between them. This CDR3 has 8 amino acids. CDR3 sequence: CASSREFF. The CDR3 nucleotides are TGTGCCAGCTCGAGGGAGTTCTTC.

This clonotype appeared many times. V usage is TRBV10-3 and J usage is TRBJ2-7, with TRBD2 matching 13 bases. The CDR3 length is 15 residues. Germline values: CDR1 ENHRY, CDR2 SYGVKD. The J segment lost 2 bases and the V segment lost 7 bases, leaving 5 bases of the junction unmatched. CDR3 DNA: TGTGCCATCACAACCGGGACTAGCGGGACCTACGAGCAGTACTTC. It translates to CAITTGTSGTYEQYF.

This clonotype was counted ten times or more. The CDR3 reads CASSFHHRGSGANVLTF. Here the CDR3 DNA reads TGTGCCAGCAGCTTTCACCACAGGGGCTCTGGGGCCAACGTCCTGACTTTC. The chain employs TRBV11-2 and TRBJ2-6; 7 nucleotides align to TRBD1. This CDR3 contains 17 residues. Trimming cost V 3 bases and J 0 bases; bases outside gene matches: 5. CDR1 is SGHAT and CDR2 is FQNNGV in the germline V gene.

This clonotype was recorded at least ten times. V is TRBV14 and J is TRBJ2-1; the match to TRBD1 covers 8 bases. CDR1 is SGHDN, CDR2 FVKESK, per germline. The CDR3 consists of 16 residues. The V segment lost 2 bases and the J segment 6 bases; nucleotides outside the gene matches: 9. CDR3 loop: CASSQRSGTGPNEQFF. The CDR3 bases are TGTGCCAGCAGCCAACGATCCGGGACAGGACCCAATGAGCAGTTCTTC.

This clonotype has ten or more counts. The rearrangement links TRBV20-1 to TRBJ1-2, with no clear D. This CDR3 comprises 13 residues. CDR1 is DFQATT, CDR2 SNEGSKA, per germline (reference sequence). Deletions cut 3 bases from V and 3 bases from J, with 11 bases between. CDR3: CSARKTEDYGYTF. CDR3 in DNA: TGCAGTGCTAGGAAAACAGAGGACTATGGCTACACCTTC.

Ten or more counts support this clonotype. The chain joins TRBV12-3 or TRBV12-4 to TRBJ2-3, with a possible D match to TRBD2 (5 bases). The CDR3 has 16 amino acids. The V and J ends lost 3 bases and 1 base respectively, with 14 bases between them. The CDR3 bases are TGTGCCAGCAGTTTCTTTGGAGGTTCTGGCACAGATACGCAGTATTTT. Translation gives CASSFFGGSGTDTQYF.

Ten or more counts support this clonotype. The rearrangement links TRBV18 to TRBJ2-1, with 8 nucleotides matching TRBD1. CDR1 is KGHSH, CDR2 LQKENI, per germline. With V trimmed by 1 base and J by 0 bases, 5 bases remained unmatched. The CDR3 contains 17 residues. CDR3 amino acids: CASSPLTGGRSYNEQFF. CDR3 nucleotide sequence: TGTGCCAGCTCACCACTTACAGGGGGACGCTCCTACAATGAGCAGTTCTTC.

This clonotype was seen at least ten times. The J gene is TRBJ1-1, the V gene TRBV7-3; D gene unclear. The CDR3 spans 13 residues. Trimming removed 5 bases from V and 7 bases from J, with 14 bases in between. Germline CDR1 and CDR2: SGHTA and FQGTGA. CDR3 sequence reads: CASSSGPIGEAFF. CDR3 DNA: TGTGCCAGCAGCAGCGGTCCGATAGGTGAAGCTTTCTTT.

Ten or more counts support this clonotype. CDR3 nucleotide sequence: TGCGCCAGCAGCTTGTTTTACGGCGGGGGATACAATGAGCAGTTCTTC. Encoded protein: CASSLFYGGGYNEQFF. The chain combines TRBV5-1 with TRBJ2-1; TRBD2 matches at 7 bases. CDR3 size: 16 residues. J lost 4 bases, V lost 1 base, and 8 bases had no gene match. Germline assignment: CDR1 SGHRS and CDR2 YFSETQ. Full variable domain (missing parts from reference TRBV5-1 and TRBJ2-1): KAGVTQTPRYLIKTRGQQVTLSCSPISGHRSVSWYQQTPGQGLQFLFEYFSETQRNKGNFPGRFSGRQFSNSRSEMNVSTLELGDSALYLCASSLFYGGGYNEQFFGPGTRLTVL.

This clonotype has ten or more counts. V usage is TRBV3-1 and J usage is TRBJ1-5; the D is unclear. V was clipped by 10 bases and J by 0 bases, with 16 bases between them. The CDR3 has 15 amino acids. Germline values: CDR1 LGHDT, CDR2 YNNKEL (reference sequence). The CDR3 here is CATVREANSNQPQHF. The CDR3 nucleotides are TGTGCCACCGTAAGGGAGGCAAATAGCAATCAGCCCCAGCATTTT.

V is TRBV20-1 and J is TRBJ2-5, with 7 nucleotides matching TRBD2. With V trimmed by 1 base and J by 1 base, 6 bases remained unmatched. CDR1 and CDR2 from the germline V gene are DFQATT and SNEGSKA (reference sequence). The CDR3 has 15 amino acids. The DNA of the CDR3 is TGCAGTGCTAGAGTAAAGGGGAGGGGCCAAGAGACCCAGTACTTC. It specifies CSARVKGRGQETQYF.

In its sample, this clonotype was seen many times. V gene TRBV9 combines with J gene TRBJ2-2, with D possibly being TRBD2 (7 bases). In germline, CDR1 is SGDLS, CDR2 YYNGEE. The CDR3 has 15 amino acids. V lost 2 bases, J lost 9 bases, and 17 bases lay in between. The CDR3 sequence is CASSVGGGLNRELFF. For the CDR3, the DNA is TGTGCCAGCAGCGTGGGGGGGGGCCTTAACCGGGAGCTGTTTTTT.

This clonotype was recorded many times. The V and J genes are TRBV7-9 and TRBJ2-7; D remains unclear. The CDR3 runs 12 residues. Germline CDR1 SEHNR, CDR2 FQNEAQ (reference sequence). V was shortened by 5 bases and J by 3 bases, with 8 bases between the two germline ends. The CDR3 protein is CASSRGDYEQYF. CDR3 sequence (DNA): TGTGCCAGCAGCCGAGGTGACTACGAGCAGTACTTC.

This clonotype came up many times. The chain has TRBV6-2 or TRBV6-3 and TRBJ2-5; TRBD1 might be the D (5 bases). From germline, CDR1 is MNHEY and CDR2 SVGEGT. The CDR3 is 19 residues long. Trimming shortened V by 2 bases and J by 1 base, and 23 bases separated the two germline ends. CDR3 nucleotides: TGTGCCAGCAGTTACCGGCAACTGCCCAGTCAGGGCCTCCAAGAGACCCAGTACTTC. Amino acid sequence: CASSYRQLPSQGLQETQYF.

This clonotype was seen repeatedly, ten times or more. The J gene is TRBJ2-7, the V gene TRBV20-1; D remains ambiguous. The CDR3 covers 12 residues. Trimming pared 0 bases from V and 9 bases from J, leaving 12 bases between. Per the germline V gene, CDR1 is DFQATT and CDR2 is SNEGSKA (reference sequence). This CDR3 reads CSARELVTWQYF. The CDR3 DNA reads TGCAGTGCTAGAGAACTGGTCACCTGGCAGTACTTC.

This clonotype has ten or more counts. The chain couples TRBV5-1 to TRBJ1-1, with TRBD1 as a possible D gene (5 bases). Trimming cost V 0 bases and J 6 bases, with 15 bases left between them. The CDR3 runs to 15 residues. Germline V gene data show CDR1 as SGHRS and CDR2 as YFSETQ. CDR3 region: CASSLDGARWAEAFF. The CDR3 coding sequence is TGCGCCAGCAGCTTGGATGGGGCTCGATGGGCTGAAGCTTTCTTT.

This clonotype occurred many times. This chain uses TRBV11-2 with TRBJ2-1; no definite D call. This CDR3 has 13 amino acids. Per the germline V gene, CDR1 is SGHAT and CDR2 is FQNNGV. With 2 bases removed from V and 9 bases from J, the gap between germline ends came to 11 bases. The CDR3 is CASSLRLGIEQFF. The CDR3 nucleotides read TGTGCCAGCAGCTTAAGGTTAGGGATTGAGCAGTTCTTC.

This clonotype was seen repeatedly, ten times or more. The chain combines TRBV7-3 with TRBJ2-1; D is tentatively TRBD1 or TRBD2 (5 bases each). Germline V gene data show CDR1 as SGHTA and CDR2 as FQGTGA. The V end lost 1 base, the J end lost 4 bases, and 11 bases lay between the germline ends. This CDR3 has 15 amino acids. The CDR3 nucleotides read TGTGCCAGCAGCTTAATCCGGGGACCTTACAATGAGCAGTTCTTC. Protein product: CASSLIRGPYNEQFF.

The J gene is TRBJ1-1, the V gene TRBV2; 9 nucleotides match TRBD1. Trimming at V came to 7 bases and at J to 4 bases, leaving 7 bases not matched to a gene. There are 14 residues in the CDR3. Germline V CDR1 and CDR2: SNHLY, FYNNEI. As DNA, the CDR3 is TGTGCCAGCAAGGGGACAGGGTTGGTCACTGAAGCTTTCTTT. Protein sequence: CASKGTGLVTEAFF.

This clonotype was seen ten or more times. This chain joins TRBV12-3 or TRBV12-4 and TRBJ1-5; D remains unclear. The length of the CDR3 is 14 residues. V lost 2 bases and J 5 bases, leaving 10 bases between the germline ends. This CDR3 reads CASSLSRADQPQHF. DNA of the CDR3: TGTGCCAGCAGTTTATCCCGCGCGGATCAGCCCCAGCATTTT.

This clonotype was counted a few times. The V call is TRBV7-9, the J call TRBJ1-2; 11 nucleotides line up with TRBD1. V lost 2 bases and J lost 7; bases outside the gene matches: 9. Germline V CDR1 and CDR2: SEHNR, FQNEAQ (reference sequence). This CDR3 region has 16 residues. CDR3: CASSLLDRGRVSGYTF. CDR3 DNA: TGTGCCAGCAGCTTATTGGACAGGGGGCGCGTTTCTGGCTACACCTTC.

The table lists this clonotype with many counts. The chain uses TRBV12-3 or TRBV12-4 and TRBJ1-3; D may be TRBD1 (6 bases). The V and J ends lost 3 bases and 4 bases respectively, with 10 bases between them. This CDR3 has 14 amino acids. CDR3 DNA sequence: TGTGCCAGCAGTTTCACGACAGGAGGAAACACCATATATTTT. Residues: CASSFTTGGNTIYF.

This clonotype was detected many times. The chain joins TRBV20-1 to TRBJ2-7, with D possibly TRBD2 on 6 matching bases. The CDR3 runs to 15 residues. V lost 1 base and J 1 base, leaving 14 bases between the germline ends. Germline lookup yields CDR1 DFQATT and CDR2 SNEGSKA (reference sequence). CDR3: CSARGGAGNSYEQYF. In nucleotides, the CDR3 is TGCAGTGCTAGAGGGGGCGCGGGGAATTCCTACGAGCAGTACTTC.

The chain is built from TRBV10-3 and TRBJ2-4; TRBD2 might be the D (5 bases). V dropped 2 bases and J dropped 0 bases, with 11 bases sitting between them. Germline V gene lookup returns CDR1 ENHRY and CDR2 SYGVKD. This CDR3 has 16 residues. Here the CDR3 reads CAISEPGDLAKNIQYF. In DNA form, the CDR3 reads TGTGCCATCAGTGAGCCCGGGGATCTAGCCAAAAACATTCAGTACTTC.